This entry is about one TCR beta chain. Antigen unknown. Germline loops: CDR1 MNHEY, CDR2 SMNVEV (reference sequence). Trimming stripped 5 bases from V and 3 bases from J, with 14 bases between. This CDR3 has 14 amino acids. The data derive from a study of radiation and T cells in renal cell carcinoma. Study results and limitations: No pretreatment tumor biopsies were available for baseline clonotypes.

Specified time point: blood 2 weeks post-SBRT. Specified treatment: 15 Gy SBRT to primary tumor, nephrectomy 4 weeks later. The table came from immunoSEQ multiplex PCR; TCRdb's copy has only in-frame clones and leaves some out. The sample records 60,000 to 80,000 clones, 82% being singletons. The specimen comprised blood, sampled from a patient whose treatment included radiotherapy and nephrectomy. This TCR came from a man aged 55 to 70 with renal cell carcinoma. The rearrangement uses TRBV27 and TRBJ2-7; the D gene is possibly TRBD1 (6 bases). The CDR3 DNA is TGTGCCAGCAGTCAACAGGGACCTATCTACGAGCAGTACTTC. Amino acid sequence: CASSQQGPIYEQYF.